The 19 T cell receptor beta chains below were found in one sample sequenced in a study of a mutant IDH1 vaccine in newly diagnosed glioma. These receptors' antigens are unknown. Profiled with immunoSEQ multiplex PCR; TCRdb holds only in-frame clones, not every one. Of about 60,000 clones in the sample, under 90% were seen once. The sample's time point: week 11, during vaccination. Topical imiquimod accompanied each vaccine dose, which consisted of 300 ug of mutant IDH1 20-mer peptide. The sequencing used PBMCs, collected from a glioma patient whose treatment included an IDH1 peptide vaccine. Receptors were obtained from a man between 25 and 39 years old with glioma.

The V gene is TRBV9, the J gene TRBJ2-7; 7 bases are a match to TRBD1. There are 13 residues in the CDR3. V gave up 3 bases and J gave up 6 bases; unmatched junction bases: 6. From germline, CDR1 is SGDLS and CDR2 YYNGEE. CDR3 region: CASSGTQGREQYF. CDR3 bases: TGTGCCAGCAGCGGGACACAGGGGCGCGAGCAGTACTTC.

The chain couples TRBV4-3 to TRBJ2-5; the D gene is possibly TRBD2 (5 bases). V was trimmed by 4 bases and J by 3 bases, leaving 9 bases between them. Germline V lookup: CDR1 LGHNA, CDR2 YSLEER. This CDR3 is 13 amino acids long. CDR3 DNA: TGCGCCAGCAGCCCTTTACTAGAAGAGACCCAGTACTTC. As protein: CASSPLLEETQYF.

The V gene is TRBV19, the J gene TRBJ1-2; possibly TRBD1 for D (6 bases). V lost 6 bases and J lost 4, with 12 bases in between. The CDR3 extends over 13 amino acids. Germline CDR1 and CDR2: LNHDA and SQIVND (reference sequence). As DNA, the CDR3 is TGTGCCAGTAGCTCGACAGGATCCTATGGCTACACCTTC. Protein: CASSSTGSYGYTF.

The J gene is TRBJ2-2, the V gene TRBV30; 7 bases agree with TRBD1. V was pared by 5 bases and J by 5 bases, with 8 bases of the junction left unmatched. CDR1 is GTSNPN, CDR2 SVGIG, per germline (reference sequence). The CDR3 extends over 14 amino acids. The CDR3 DNA sequence: TGTGCCTGGGCAGGGGGACCGATGACCGGGGAGCTGTTTTTT. Protein: CAWAGGPMTGELFF.

The genes are TRBV6-4 and TRBJ2-7; TRBD1 aligns across 8 bases. V dropped 3 bases and J dropped 6; count of bases not matched to a gene: 4. The length of the CDR3 is 13 residues. Germline CDR1 and CDR2: MRHNA and SNTAGT. CDR3 nucleotide sequence: TGTGCCAGCAGTGAGACAGGGGCCCGCGAGCAGTACTTC. Translated: CASSETGAREQYF.

The CDR3 reads CAWSMQVYGYTF. The DNA for the CDR3 is TGTGCCTGGAGCATGCAGGTCTATGGCTACACCTTC. The chain has TRBV30 and TRBJ1-2; D is undetermined. The CDR3 is 12 residues long. Germline CDR1 is GTSNPN and CDR2 is SVGIG (reference sequence). V lost 3 bases and J lost 4, with 9 bases in between.

The rearrangement uses TRBV6-8 and TRBJ2-3; TRBD1 or TRBD2 may be the D gene (6 bases each). The CDR3 is 16 residues long. Trimming shortened V by 8 bases and J by 4 bases, and 22 bases separated the two germline ends. Germline values: CDR1 MNHGY, CDR2 SAAAGT. The CDR3 protein is CASSGLGGLFADTQYF. In DNA form, the CDR3 reads TGTGCCAGCTCTGGATTGGGGGGCCTCTTCGCAGATACGCAGTATTTT.

The V and J genes are TRBV15 and TRBJ1-4, with D perhaps TRBD1 (5 bases). The CDR3 is 15 residues long. V was trimmed by 3 bases and J by 7 bases, leaving 15 bases between them. Germline values: CDR1 LNHNV, CDR2 YYDKDF (reference sequence). DNA for the CDR3: TGTGCCACCAGCAGGGGGACTCTGGGGAGTGAAAAACTGTTTTTT. Protein product: CATSRGTLGSEKLFF.

The chain carries TRBV19 and TRBJ1-2; 7 bases agree with TRBD1. The CDR3 has 14 amino acids. Germline CDR1 is LNHDA and CDR2 is SQIVND (reference sequence). With V trimmed by 3 bases and J by 8 bases, 9 bases remained unmatched. CDR3 sequence: CASSIMGQMMGYTF. CDR3 coding DNA: TGTGCCAGTAGTATCATGGGACAGATGATGGGCTACACCTTC.

V is TRBV5-4 and J is TRBJ1-3; TRBD1 agrees at 8 bases. The CDR3 extends over 14 amino acids. Per the germline V gene, CDR1 is SGHNT and CDR2 is YYREEE (reference sequence). The V and J ends lost 4 bases and 5 bases, in that order; junction bases with no gene match: 5. CDR3 DNA sequence: TGTGCCAGCAGCGGGGGACAGGTGCGAAACACCATATATTTT. Translation gives CASSGGQVRNTIYF.

The chain has TRBV5-1 and TRBJ1-1; D unresolved. The germline V gene encodes CDR1 SGHRS and CDR2 YFSETQ. The CDR3 is 12 residues long. Deletions cut 2 bases from V and 4 bases from J, with 6 bases between. CDR3 sequence reads: CASSFEGTEAFF. The CDR3 DNA follows: TGCGCCAGCAGCTTCGAGGGCACTGAAGCTTTCTTT.

J is TRBJ2-1 and V is TRBV5-1, with a possible D match to TRBD1 (6 bases). Trimming stripped 4 bases from V and 7 bases from J, with 15 bases between. The CDR3 totals 14 residues. Germline CDR1 and CDR2: SGHRS and YFSETQ. CDR3 nucleotide sequence: TGCGCCAGCAGCCTTGAAGGGACAAATAATGAGCAGTTCTTC. This encodes CASSLEGTNNEQFF.

The chain employs TRBV5-1 and TRBJ2-1; 11 nucleotides match TRBD1. CDR1 is SGHRS and CDR2 is YFSETQ in the germline V gene. This CDR3 is 14 amino acids long. The V and J ends lost 3 bases and 6 bases, in that order; junction bases with no gene match: 2. CDR3: CASSSGTGGNEQFF. The CDR3 region has the DNA TGCGCCAGCAGCTCCGGGACAGGGGGCAATGAGCAGTTCTTC.

Concerning this clone: This could be a read error, since a much larger clone is one nucleotide away. CDR3 nucleotides: TGCACCAGCAGCCAAGACGACCGCGTCCGGCGCGAGCAGTACTTC. Amino acids: CTSSQDDRVRREQYF. This rearrangement joins TRBV4-1 to TRBJ2-7; D is undetermined. Per germline, CDR1 MGHRA and CDR2 YSYEKL. This CDR3 has 15 amino acids.

This chain uses TRBV4-2 with TRBJ2-7; D uncertain. This CDR3 region has 13 residues. V was pared by 2 bases and J by 2 bases, with 7 bases between. CDR1 is LGHNA, CDR2 YNFKEQ, per germline. CDR3 residues: CASSQRATYEQYF. The CDR3 DNA follows: TGTGCCAGCAGCCAAAGGGCTACCTACGAGCAGTACTTC.

V gene TRBV14 combines with J gene TRBJ2-1; possible D gene TRBD2, 5 bases. This CDR3 is built from 15 residues. Trimming removed 4 bases at V and 2 bases at J, with 12 bases between. Germline V gene sequence: CDR1 SGHDN, CDR2 FVKESK. CDR3: CASSRGLAAYNEQFF. The CDR3 DNA is TGTGCCAGCAGCCGAGGACTTGCGGCCTACAATGAGCAGTTCTTC.

This clone has just a few counts. This chain connects TRBV29-1 to TRBJ1-1, with D possibly TRBD1 on 6 matching bases. Germline CDR1 is SQVTM and CDR2 is ANQGSEA. The CDR3 length is 10 residues. Trimming left V 6 bases short and J 8 bases short, with 10 bases between. DNA for the CDR3: TGCAGCGTAGTCGGACAGGAAGCTTTCTTT. Its translation is CSVVGQEAFF.

This chain uses TRBV5-1 with TRBJ2-7; 9 bases are a match to TRBD1. Trimming removed 0 bases from V and 6 bases from J; junction bases left unmatched: 4. The CDR3 contains 14 residues. Looked up from germline, CDR1 is SGHRS and CDR2 is YFSETQ. The CDR3 region is CASSLGQGGGEQYF. In DNA, the CDR3 is TGCGCCAGCAGCTTGGGACAGGGGGGCGGCGAGCAGTACTTC.

This sequence joins TRBV28 and TRBJ2-1; tentatively, D is TRBD2 (6 bases). Germline loops: CDR1 MDHEN, CDR2 SYDVKM. V lost 3 bases and J lost 6, with 12 bases in between. The CDR3 consists of 14 residues. CDR3 nucleotide sequence: TGTGCCAGCAGTTTTAGGCGGGGCCGCAATGAGCAGTTCTTC. Translation: CASSFRRGRNEQFF.